Included here is one TCR beta chain sequence, with context. Its target is not known. This sample is drawn from a study of shared clonotypes between healthy human individuals. Whole-study results and caveats: Tissues were not sampled, only blood, and their repertoires likely differ.

Deep was the level used in running the assay. Researchers divided each subset's genomic DNA evenly across several immunoSEQ plates. Profiled with immunoSEQ multiplex PCR; TCRdb holds only in-frame clones, not every one. The sample records some 980,000 clones, around 80% being singletons. CDR3 size: 14 residues. Germline lookup yields CDR1 MNHNS and CDR2 SASEGT. V was cut by 7 bases and J by 8 bases, with 20 bases left in between. The chain employs TRBV6-1 and TRBJ1-2; D is perhaps TRBD1 (5 bases). The sequenced sample consisted of memory CD4+ T cells sorted from blood. Sample subset: CD45RA-negative fraction. The TCR sequence derives from a young man in good health. The CDR3 loop is CASKIGTPGIGYTF. The CDR3 region has the DNA TGTGCCAGCAAAATCGGGACCCCCGGTATAGGCTACACCTTC.